A selection of T cell receptor beta chains follows, all from one sample in a study of T cell responses to AZD1222 COVID-19 vaccine. Assay used: immunoSEQ multiplex PCR; TCRdb lists only in-frame clones, some missing. Among 96,000 or so clones listed, 89% were seen once. The sequencing used peripheral blood, collected on day 0 of AZD1222 vaccination. Receptor source: an adult in good health. Both conserved end residues are part of each CDR3. Fields, in order: D gene, V gene, J gene, clone size, CDR3 DNA, CDR3 protein. A D gene is named only where the DNA matches it firmly. A clone size is listed for some rows: how often the clone was seen (once, few, many), or a class if it is expanded.

D gene: .; V gene: TRBV30; J gene: TRBJ1-1; clone size: .; CDR3 DNA: TGTGCCTGGAGGCTGGAGGCCTCGCGGGTAAACACTGAAGCTTTCTTT; CDR3 protein: CAWRLEASRVNTEAFF
D gene: TRBD2; V gene: TRBV5-1; J gene: TRBJ2-5; clone size: .; CDR3 DNA: TGCGCCAGCAGCTTGTATCCTAGCGGGCAAGAGACCCAGTACTTC; CDR3 protein: CASSLYPSGQETQYF
D gene: .; V gene: TRBV6-2/TRBV6-3; J gene: TRBJ2-2; clone size: .; CDR3 DNA: TGTGCCAGCAGTTATTTTCAGAACACCGGGGAGCTGTTTTTT; CDR3 protein: CASSYFQNTGELFF
D gene: .; V gene: TRBV12-3/TRBV12-4; J gene: TRBJ1-2; clone size: .; CDR3 DNA: TGTGCCAGCAGTCTCCAACCCCACTATGGCTACACCTTC; CDR3 protein: CASSLQPHYGYTF
D gene: .; V gene: TRBV4-1; J gene: TRBJ1-2; clone size: .; CDR3 DNA: TGCGCCAGCAGCCATGAAGGACGCGGGTATGGCTACACCTTC; CDR3 protein: CASSHEGRGYGYTF
D gene: .; V gene: TRBV19; J gene: TRBJ2-5; clone size: .; CDR3 DNA: TGTGCCAGTAGCCGGGACTCCCAAGAGACCCAGTACTTC; CDR3 protein: CASSRDSQETQYF
D gene: .; V gene: TRBV5-4; J gene: TRBJ1-4; clone size: few; CDR3 DNA: TGTGCCAGCAGCTTGGCCGGGGGCCCCGGCGCTGAAAAACTGTTTTTT; CDR3 protein: CASSLAGGPGAEKLFF
D gene: .; V gene: TRBV5-5; J gene: TRBJ2-7; clone size: .; CDR3 DNA: TGTGCCAGCAGCTATCAGGGTTCCTACGAGCAGTACTTC; CDR3 protein: CASSYQGSYEQYF
D gene: .; V gene: TRBV12-5; J gene: TRBJ1-2; clone size: .; CDR3 DNA: TGTGCTAGTGACTCGAGACAGGCATTTTATGGCTACACCTTC; CDR3 protein: CASDSRQAFYGYTF
D gene: .; V gene: TRBV12-3/TRBV12-4; J gene: TRBJ1-2; clone size: .; CDR3 DNA: TGTGCCAGCAGACGGACAGACTATGGCTACACCTTC; CDR3 protein: CASRRTDYGYTF
D gene: .; V gene: TRBV7-8; J gene: TRBJ1-2; clone size: .; CDR3 DNA: TGTGCCAGCAGCCCCCTGGGGTTGAGAAGTTATGGCTACACCTTC; CDR3 protein: CASSPLGLRSYGYTF
D gene: .; V gene: TRBV5-1; J gene: TRBJ1-5; clone size: .; CDR3 DNA: TGCGCCAGCAGCCCCGGGGCCGATGAGCCCCAGCATTTT; CDR3 protein: CASSPGADEPQHF
D gene: .; V gene: TRBV30; J gene: TRBJ1-3; clone size: .; CDR3 DNA: TGTGCCTGGAGTGTAGGGCTGTCTGGAAACACCATATATTTT; CDR3 protein: CAWSVGLSGNTIYF
D gene: .; V gene: TRBV30; J gene: TRBJ2-2; clone size: .; CDR3 DNA: TGTGCCTGGAGTGTATCCGGAACCGGGGAGCTGTTTTTT; CDR3 protein: CAWSVSGTGELFF
D gene: .; V gene: TRBV21-1; J gene: TRBJ2-7; clone size: .; CDR3 DNA: TGTGCCAGCAGCTCCCGACGGACCTACGAGCAGTACTTC; CDR3 protein: CASSSRRTYEQYF
D gene: .; V gene: TRBV7-6; J gene: TRBJ1-3; clone size: .; CDR3 DNA: TGTGCCAGCAGCTTTGGGTCCCTGAGTAGCTCTGGAAACACCATATATTTT; CDR3 protein: CASSFGSLSSSGNTIYF
D gene: .; V gene: TRBV7-3; J gene: TRBJ1-3; clone size: .; CDR3 DNA: TGTGCCAGCAGCTTATCGGGCGGCGATTCTGGAAACACCATATATTTT; CDR3 protein: CASSLSGGDSGNTIYF
D gene: .; V gene: TRBV7-6; J gene: TRBJ2-7; clone size: .; CDR3 DNA: TGTGCCAGCAGCCCGGGACCGAACTACGAGCAGTACTTC; CDR3 protein: CASSPGPNYEQYF
D gene: TRBD1; V gene: TRBV7-2; J gene: TRBJ1-3; clone size: .; CDR3 DNA: TGTGCCAGCAGCCCGAGAGGTCAGGGGGCGGTGTCTGGAAACACCATATATTTT; CDR3 protein: CASSPRGQGAVSGNTIYF
D gene: TRBD2; V gene: TRBV20-1; J gene: TRBJ2-2; clone size: .; CDR3 DNA: TGCAGTGCTAGTAGTAGCGGGGGGTTCGACACCGGGGAGCTGTTTTTT; CDR3 protein: CSASSSGGFDTGELFF
D gene: TRBD1; V gene: TRBV7-9; J gene: TRBJ1-1; clone size: .; CDR3 DNA: TGTGCCAGCAGCGTCCAGGGGGGAACTGAAGCTTTCTTT; CDR3 protein: CASSVQGGTEAFF
D gene: .; V gene: TRBV7-2; J gene: TRBJ2-7; clone size: .; CDR3 DNA: TGTGCCAGCAGCTTGGGGCGGCACTACGAGCAGTACTTC; CDR3 protein: CASSLGRHYEQYF
D gene: TRBD2; V gene: TRBV6-2/TRBV6-3; J gene: TRBJ2-4; clone size: .; CDR3 DNA: TGTGCCAGCAGTTACGGATTAGCGGGGGGTCTGGCGGCCAAAAACATTCAGTACTTC; CDR3 protein: CASSYGLAGGLAAKNIQYF
D gene: .; V gene: TRBV18; J gene: TRBJ1-4; clone size: .; CDR3 DNA: TGTGCCAGCCAAGGGACTGCCGAAGAAAAACTGTTTTTT; CDR3 protein: CASQGTAEEKLFF
D gene: .; V gene: TRBV6-5; J gene: TRBJ2-1; clone size: .; CDR3 DNA: TGTGCCAGCAGTTACTCGGGGACACCCGACAATGAGCAGTTCTTC; CDR3 protein: CASSYSGTPDNEQFF
D gene: .; V gene: TRBV6-5; J gene: TRBJ1-6; clone size: .; CDR3 DNA: TGTGCCAGCAGTTACTCCGGACGGGATAATTCACCCCTCCACTTT; CDR3 protein: CASSYSGRDNSPLHF
D gene: .; V gene: TRBV7-2; J gene: TRBJ2-7; clone size: .; CDR3 DNA: TGTGCCAGCAGCTTTCAGGGGTTCTCCTACGAGCAGTACTTC; CDR3 protein: CASSFQGFSYEQYF
D gene: TRBD1; V gene: TRBV29-1; J gene: TRBJ1-2; clone size: .; CDR3 DNA: TGCAGCGTGGCCTATATGACAGGGGGCGTCTTTAACTATGGCTACACCTTC; CDR3 protein: CSVAYMTGGVFNYGYTF
D gene: TRBD1; V gene: TRBV5-6; J gene: TRBJ1-2; clone size: .; CDR3 DNA: TGTGCCAGCAGCCCAGGACAGGGCCACTATGGCTACACCTTC; CDR3 protein: CASSPGQGHYGYTF